One sample yielded the 32 T cell receptor beta chains listed below, sequenced in a study of blood T cell repertoires in COVID-19. Sequencing used immunoSEQ multiplex PCR; TCRdb keeps in-frame clones, though not all of them. Among tens of thousands of clones listed, roughly nine tenths were seen once. Sequencing input: peripheral blood. The origin of the receptors is a man in his sixties with acute or convalescent COVID-19.

V is TRBV7-9 and J is TRBJ1-6; D may be TRBD1 (6 bases). CDR1 and CDR2 from the germline V gene are SEHNR and FQNEAQ (reference sequence). The CDR3 consists of 15 residues. Trimming pared 2 bases from V and 7 bases from J, leaving 12 bases between. This chain's CDR3 is CASSLYTGTNSPLHF. CDR3 coding DNA: TGTGCCAGCAGCTTATATACAGGGACCAATTCACCCCTCCACTTT.

The chain combines TRBV5-1 with TRBJ1-4; 8 bases map to TRBD1. The CDR3 is made up of 16 amino acids. J gave up 1 base and V 4 bases, and 6 bases lay outside the gene matches. Germline CDR1 is SGHRS and CDR2 is YFSETQ. CDR3 protein: CASSMWGTGTNEKLFF. In DNA form, the CDR3 reads TGCGCCAGCAGCATGTGGGGGACAGGAACTAATGAAAAACTGTTTTTT.

The chain combines TRBV7-2 with TRBJ1-1, with TRBD1 as a possible D gene (6 bases). CDR1 and CDR2 from the germline V gene are SGHTA and FQGNSA. Trimming shortened V by 7 bases and J by 1 base, and 13 bases separated the two germline ends. The CDR3 runs 14 residues. CDR3 DNA: TGTGCCAGCACCCCGGGACACGCGAACACTGAAGCTTTCTTT. Its protein product is CASTPGHANTEAFF.

CDR3 DNA: TGTGCCAGTAGGGGGACAGGGGGCAAAGGGAACACTGAAGCTTTCTTT. The encoded protein is CASRGTGGKGNTEAFF. V is TRBV19 and J is TRBJ1-1, with 12 bases matching TRBD1. V trimming: 6 bases; J trimming: 1 base; junction bases outside the gene matches: 6. The germline V gene encodes CDR1 LNHDA and CDR2 SQIVND (reference sequence). The CDR3 contains 16 residues.

The J gene is TRBJ2-2, the V gene TRBV18; D is unclear. The CDR3 has 16 residues. CDR1 and CDR2 from the germline V gene are KGHSH and LQKENI. Trimming shortened V by 3 bases and J by 0 bases, and 11 bases separated the two germline ends. CDR3 bases: TGTGCCAGCTCACCGGGCGTCCCGTCGAACACCGGGGAGCTGTTTTTT. This translates into CASSPGVPSNTGELFF.

In its sample, this clone was seen a few times. The chain employs TRBV5-1 and TRBJ1-4, with D unclear. The CDR3 runs 15 residues. V lost 4 bases to trimming and J lost 0 bases, with 10 bases between them. Looked up from germline, CDR1 is SGHRS and CDR2 is YFSETQ. The CDR3 nucleotides read TGCGCCAGCAGCGACACAGCAGCAACTAATGAAAAACTGTTTTTT. Amino acid sequence: CASSDTAATNEKLFF.

The chain recombines TRBV7-2 with TRBJ1-6; 8 bases match TRBD1. The germline V gene has CDR1 SGHTA and CDR2 FQGNSA. This CDR3 comprises 12 residues. V trimming: 5 bases; J trimming: 13 bases; junction bases outside the gene matches: 4. CDR3 sequence reads: CASSPTGVPLHF. CDR3 bases: TGTGCCAGCAGCCCGACAGGGGTGCCCCTCCACTTT. Drawing the rest from reference TRBV7-2 and TRBJ1-6, the complete variable domain is GAGVSQSPSNKVTEKGKDVELRCDPISGHTALYWYRQSLGQGLEFLIYFQGNSAPDKSGLPSDRFSAERTGGSVSTLTIQRTQQEDSAVYLCASSPTGVPLHFGNGTRLTVT.

This sequence joins TRBV7-2 and TRBJ1-5; 7 nucleotides line up with TRBD1. Germline assignment: CDR1 SGHTA and CDR2 FQGNSA. Trimming cost V 0 bases and J 2 bases; bases outside gene matches: 1. The CDR3 spans 15 residues. The CDR3 DNA follows: TGTGCCAGCAGCTTAGCAGGGACAGGCAATCAGCCCCAGCATTTT. Protein: CASSLAGTGNQPQHF.

The V and J genes are TRBV20-1 and TRBJ2-6; a possible D gene is TRBD2 (6 bases). This CDR3 region has 17 residues. V was cut by 3 bases and J by 2 bases, with 17 bases left in between. Germline V lookup: CDR1 DFQATT, CDR2 SNEGSKA (reference sequence). The CDR3 region has the DNA TGCAGTGCTAGTAGTTGGGGGGATCAGGCTGGGGCCAACGTCCTGACTTTC. Translation: CSASSWGDQAGANVLTF.

This sequence joins TRBV30 and TRBJ1-2; no clear D gene. This CDR3 contains 16 residues. Trimming removed 5 bases from V and 3 bases from J, with 22 bases in between. The germline V gene has CDR1 GTSNPN and CDR2 SVGIG (reference sequence). Here the CDR3 DNA reads TGTGCCTGGTCAGAGGGAGAGGGCTTCAGTGACTATGGCTACACCTTC. Protein sequence: CAWSEGEGFSDYGYTF.

The rearrangement links TRBV30 to TRBJ1-2; 9 bases map to TRBD1. Germline CDR1 is GTSNPN and CDR2 is SVGIG (reference sequence). The CDR3 loop spans 13 amino acids. Trimming removed 0 bases from V and 5 bases from J; junction bases left unmatched: 1. Written as DNA, the CDR3 is TGTGCCTGGAGTGTACAGGGGGCTTATGGCTACACCTTC. Translating gives CAWSVQGAYGYTF.

The CDR3 protein is CASSPASQGALNTEAFF. In nucleotides, the CDR3 is TGTGCCAGCTCACCAGCGTCACAGGGGGCGCTGAACACTGAAGCTTTCTTT. The V and J genes are TRBV18 and TRBJ1-1, with 9 bases fitting TRBD1. From germline, CDR1 is KGHSH and CDR2 LQKENI. Trimming took 2 bases from V and 0 from J; bases not matched to a gene: 7. This CDR3 spans 17 amino acids.

Concerning this clone: It is unclear where the CDR3 begins or ends on the DNA, so no DNA is shown, and the CDR3 is as TCRdb lists it. The chain combines TRBV2 with TRBJ1-6; the D call TRBD1 from the table was never checked on the DNA. From germline, CDR1 is SNHLY and CDR2 FYNNEI. The CDR3 spans 15 residues, counting both ends. CDR3: CASILVTGQNSPLHF.

V gene TRBV7-3 combines with J gene TRBJ2-1; 7 bases map to TRBD2. There are 13 residues in the CDR3. V dropped 3 bases and J dropped 6; count of bases not matched to a gene: 2. Germline V gives CDR1 SGHTA, CDR2 FQGTGA. The CDR3 sequence: CASSLGGSNEQFF. The CDR3 DNA follows: TGTGCCAGCAGCTTGGGAGGGTCCAATGAGCAGTTCTTC.

The chain is built from TRBV29-1 and TRBJ2-2; the match to TRBD1 covers 7 bases. The junction had 1 base not matched to a gene; V was cut back by 6 bases and J by 0 bases. Looked up from germline, CDR1 is SQVTM and CDR2 is ANQGSEA. CDR3 size: 13 residues. CDR3: CSVGQSNTGELFF. In DNA form, the CDR3 reads TGCAGCGTGGGACAGTCGAACACCGGGGAGCTGTTTTTT.

V is TRBV10-3 and J is TRBJ2-1, with D tentatively TRBD1 (5 bases). Trimming shortened V by 0 bases and J by 6 bases, and 9 bases separated the two germline ends. The CDR3 extends over 14 amino acids. CDR1 and CDR2 from the germline V gene are ENHRY and SYGVKD. The CDR3 bases are TGTGCCATCAGTGAGTCGCTGGACACCAATGAGCAGTTCTTC. This translates into CAISESLDTNEQFF.

The CDR3 reads CASSVQGLEAFF. The CDR3, as DNA: TGTGCCAGCAGCGTTCAGGGGCTTGAGGCTTTCTTT. V is TRBV13 and J is TRBJ1-1, with a possible D match to TRBD1 (6 bases). The CDR3 contains 12 residues. Germline lookup yields CDR1 PRHDT and CDR2 FYEKMQ (reference sequence). V lost 5 bases and J 11 bases, leaving 15 bases between the germline ends.

The chain employs TRBV11-3 and TRBJ2-2; TRBD1 might be the D (6 bases). The CDR3 runs 15 residues. Trimming took 3 bases from V and 1 from J, leaving 9 bases between them. Per germline, CDR1 SGHNT and CDR2 YENEEA. CDR3 sequence: CASSFSGQNTGELFF. Here the CDR3 DNA reads TGTGCCAGCAGCTTTTCGGGACAGAACACCGGGGAGCTGTTTTTT.

This clone has a handful of counts. The rearrangement links TRBV7-3 to TRBJ2-7; D is possibly TRBD1 (6 bases). The ends were cut back, 7 bases at V and 5 bases at J, with 24 bases in the middle. CDR1 is SGHTA and CDR2 is FQGTGA in the germline V gene. The CDR3 has 16 residues. CDR3 protein: CASTPTRLDSVHEQYF. Written as DNA, the CDR3 is TGTGCCAGCACCCCGACTCGTTTGGACAGTGTGCACGAGCAGTACTTC.

The chain uses TRBV30 and TRBJ1-1, with 12 bases lining up with TRBD1. The CDR3 totals 20 residues. In germline, CDR1 is GTSNPN, CDR2 SVGIG (reference sequence). V was clipped by 1 base and J by 3 bases; unmatched bases: 18. Written as DNA, the CDR3 is TGTGCCTGGAGTGCTCTGGGAGCGGGACAGGGGGCAAGAGTGGACACTGAAGCTTTCTTT. Amino acid sequence: CAWSALGAGQGARVDTEAFF.

This clone showed up just once. The V and J genes are TRBV5-1 and TRBJ2-1; D ambiguous. Deletions cut 3 bases from V and 7 bases from J, with 14 bases between. The CDR3 loop spans 14 amino acids. Germline loops: CDR1 SGHRS, CDR2 YFSETQ. CDR3 in amino acids: CASSWFGRNNEQFF. The CDR3 DNA is TGCGCCAGCAGCTGGTTTGGCAGAAATAATGAGCAGTTCTTC.

The CDR3 reads CASSLGVSVNEKLFF. The CDR3 coding sequence is TGCGCCAGCAGCTTGGGTGTCAGTGTTAATGAAAAACTGTTTTTT. The rearrangement joins TRBV5-1 to TRBJ1-4; no clear D gene. From germline, CDR1 is SGHRS and CDR2 YFSETQ. Trimming took 0 bases from V and 4 from J, leaving 10 bases between them. The CDR3 totals 15 residues.

The V call is TRBV20-1, the J call TRBJ1-1; D perhaps matches TRBD1 (6 bases). The CDR3 sequence is 11 residues long. The V gene lost 6 bases and the J gene lost 11 bases, with 16 bases spanning the gap. Germline V lookup: CDR1 DFQATT, CDR2 SNEGSKA (reference sequence). CDR3 residues: CSAHRGAGAFF. The CDR3, as DNA: TGCAGTGCCCACCGGGGGGCGGGGGCTTTCTTT.

V and J are TRBV7-9 and TRBJ1-3; unclear D gene. This CDR3 has 14 amino acids. Trimming cost V 5 bases and J 0 bases, with 8 bases left between them. CDR1 is SEHNR, CDR2 FQNEAQ, per germline (reference sequence). CDR3 residues: CASSLGYSGNTIYF. The CDR3 nucleotides read TGTGCCAGCAGCCTAGGCTACTCTGGAAACACCATATATTTT.

This chain uses TRBV7-9 with TRBJ1-2, with D possibly TRBD1 on 5 matching bases. The CDR3 sequence is 14 residues long. V was trimmed by 2 bases and J by 4 bases, leaving 11 bases between them. The germline V gene has CDR1 SEHNR and CDR2 FQNEAQ (reference sequence). In DNA, the CDR3 is TGTGCCAGCAGCTTACCCGGGGGGGGCTATGGCTACACCTTC. Amino acid sequence: CASSLPGGGYGYTF.

V and J are TRBV7-3 and TRBJ2-1, with 8 positions matching TRBD1. The germline V gene has CDR1 SGHTA and CDR2 FQGTGA. This CDR3 has 15 amino acids. With V trimmed by 0 bases and J by 9 bases, 7 bases remained unmatched. The CDR3, as DNA: TGTGCCAGCAGCTTAACGAGCAGGGGGCTAGGTGAGCAGTTCTTC. Protein product: CASSLTSRGLGEQFF.

The chain has TRBV5-1 and TRBJ1-5, with no clear D. Germline V gene data show CDR1 as SGHRS and CDR2 as YFSETQ. This CDR3 region has 14 residues. V was shortened by 0 bases and J by 3 bases, with 7 bases between the two germline ends. The CDR3 DNA sequence: TGCGCCAGCAGCTTGGCCGGAGTCAATCAGCCCCAGCATTTT. This encodes CASSLAGVNQPQHF.

This sequence joins TRBV24-1 and TRBJ2-2; 10 bases fit TRBD1. This CDR3 is built from 17 residues. CDR1 is KGHDR and CDR2 is SFDVKD in the germline V gene. The junction had 4 bases not matched to a gene; V was cut back by 1 base and J by 3 bases. The CDR3 DNA sequence: TGTGCCACCAGTGATTTTCCCGGGACAGGGGACACCGGGGAGCTGTTTTTT. Protein product: CATSDFPGTGDTGELFF.

In this sample, this clone turned up once. The V and J genes are TRBV5-1 and TRBJ1-1, with unresolved D. The V end was cut by 4 bases, the J end by 2 bases, with 12 bases between. The germline gives CDR1 SGHRS, CDR2 YFSETQ. The CDR3 is 14 amino acids. In DNA form, the CDR3 reads TGCGCCAGCAGCCCCTGGCGGGTTAACACTGAAGCTTTCTTT. Residues: CASSPWRVNTEAFF.

The chain couples TRBV7-2 to TRBJ2-1, with TRBD1 matching 7 bases. The CDR3 runs 19 residues. Trimming cost V 10 bases and J 6 bases; bases outside gene matches: 27. Germline lookup yields CDR1 SGHTA and CDR2 FQGNSA. DNA of the CDR3: TGTGCCATCCCACACCTTGGACAGGAAGCCTTGTATTTCTCCAATGAGCAGTTCTTC. Its protein is CAIPHLGQEALYFSNEQFF.

Regarding this clone: Other nucleotide sequences in the sample specify the same CDR3. The chain employs TRBV19 and TRBJ1-5, with D perhaps TRBD1 (5 bases). Germline V lookup: CDR1 LNHDA, CDR2 SQIVND (reference sequence). This CDR3 contains 15 residues. Between the trimmed V and J ends, which lost 3 bases and 0 bases, there was a span of 9 bases. The CDR3 sequence: CASSIPGDSNQPQHF. CDR3 nucleotide sequence: TGTGCCAGTAGTATCCCGGGGGATAGCAATCAGCCCCAGCATTTT. Full variable domain (rest looked up from reference TRBV19 and TRBJ1-5): DGGITQSPKYLFRKEGQNVTLSCEQNLNHDAMYWYRQDPGQGLRLIYYSQIVNDFQKGDIAEGYSVSREKKESFPLTVTSAQKNPTAFYLCASSIPGDSNQPQHFGDGTRLSIL.

The chain joins TRBV19 to TRBJ1-2; TRBD1 agrees at 9 bases. The CDR3 is made up of 13 amino acids. Germline V gives CDR1 LNHDA, CDR2 SQIVND (reference sequence). Germline trimming cut 6 bases from V and 3 bases from J; bases unmatched to any gene: 2. The CDR3 here is CASRQGADYGYTF. CDR3 bases: TGTGCCAGTAGACAGGGGGCGGACTATGGCTACACCTTC.